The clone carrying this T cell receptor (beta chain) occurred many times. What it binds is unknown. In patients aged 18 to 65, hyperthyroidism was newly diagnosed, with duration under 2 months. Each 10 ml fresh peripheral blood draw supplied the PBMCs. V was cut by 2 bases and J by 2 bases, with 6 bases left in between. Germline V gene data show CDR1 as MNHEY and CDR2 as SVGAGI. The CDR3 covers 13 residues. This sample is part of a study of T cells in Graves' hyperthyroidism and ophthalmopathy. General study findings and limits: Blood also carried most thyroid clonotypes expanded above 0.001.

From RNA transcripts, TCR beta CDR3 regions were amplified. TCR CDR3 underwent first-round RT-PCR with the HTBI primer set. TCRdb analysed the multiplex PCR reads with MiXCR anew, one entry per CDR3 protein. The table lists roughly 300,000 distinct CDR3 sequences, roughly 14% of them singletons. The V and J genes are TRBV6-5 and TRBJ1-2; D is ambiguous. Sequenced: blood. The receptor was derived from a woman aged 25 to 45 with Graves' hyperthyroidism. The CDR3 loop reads CASSYDTNYGYTF. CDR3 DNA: TGTGCCAGCAGTTACGACACGAACTATGGCTACACCTTC.